The source of this T cell receptor beta chain is a study of T cells in Graves' hyperthyroidism and ophthalmopathy. Study-wide points: Blood also contained most expanded thyroid clonotypes above 0.001. Ophthalmopathy was model-predicted a median roughly six months pre-onset.

Uncontrolled infections, other autoimmune diseases, pregnancy or lactation led to exclusion of patients. Diagnoses rested on clinical symptoms, serum thyroxine and TRAb, thyroid ultrasound and orbital computed tomography. TCR beta CDR3 regions were amplified from RNA. First-round RT-PCR targeting the TCR CDR3 was performed with the HTBI primer set. MiXCR, applied by TCRdb to the multiplex PCR reads, yields one record per CDR3 protein. In the table there are about 600,000 distinct CDR3 sequences, approximately 14% of which are singletons. Note on this clonotype: Its cognate antigen is unknown.

Specimen: blood. This sequence was found in a young woman with Graves' ophthalmopathy.

CDR3 loop: CAISPLGTSYEQYF. The CDR3 nucleotides are TGTGCCATCAGCCCGCTGGGCACCTCCTACGAGCAGTACTTC. The chain carries TRBV10-3 and TRBJ2-7; D ambiguous. This CDR3 is 14 amino acids long. CDR1 and CDR2 (germline): ENHRY, SYGVKD. The V gene lost 6 bases and the J gene lost 0 bases, with 12 bases spanning the gap.